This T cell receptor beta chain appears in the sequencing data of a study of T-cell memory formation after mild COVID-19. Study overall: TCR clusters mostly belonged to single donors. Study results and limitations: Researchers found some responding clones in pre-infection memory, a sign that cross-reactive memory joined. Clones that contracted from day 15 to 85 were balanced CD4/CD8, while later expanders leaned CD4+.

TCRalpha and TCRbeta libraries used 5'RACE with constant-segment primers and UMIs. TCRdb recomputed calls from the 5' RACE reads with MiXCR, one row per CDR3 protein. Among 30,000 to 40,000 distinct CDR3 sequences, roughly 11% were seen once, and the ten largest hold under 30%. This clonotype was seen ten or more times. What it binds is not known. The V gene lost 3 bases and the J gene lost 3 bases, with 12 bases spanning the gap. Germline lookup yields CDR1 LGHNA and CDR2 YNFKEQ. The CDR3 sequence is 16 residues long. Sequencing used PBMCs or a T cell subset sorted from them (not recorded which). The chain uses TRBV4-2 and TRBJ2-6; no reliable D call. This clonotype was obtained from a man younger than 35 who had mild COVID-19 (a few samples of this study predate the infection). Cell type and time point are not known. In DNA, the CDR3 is TGTGCCAGCAGCCAGAGGAGCCTCGGTGGGGCCAACGTCCTGACTTTC. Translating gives CASSQRSLGGANVLTF.